Below are 2 T cell receptor beta chains sequenced from a single sample in a study of shared clonotypes between healthy human individuals. Profiled with immunoSEQ multiplex PCR; TCRdb holds only in-frame clones, not every one. This table holds more than 2,000,000 clones, approximately 94% found once. The material sequenced was naive CD4+ T cells sorted from blood. Subset defined: CD45RA+ positively selected. These receptors were collected from a man aged 18 to 30 in good health.

The CDR3 loop is CASTSGLAGQETQYF. The CDR3 bases are TGTGCCAGCACCTCTGGACTAGCGGGGCAAGAGACCCAGTACTTC. The chain links TRBV5-4 to TRBJ2-5, with 12 nucleotides matching TRBD2. The CDR3 has 15 residues. In germline, CDR1 is SGHNT, CDR2 YYREEE (reference sequence). Trimming cost V 6 bases and J 2 bases; bases outside gene matches: 5.

The gene calls are TRBV7-9 and TRBJ2-1; TRBD1 matches 7 bases. This CDR3 has 15 amino acids. Germline V lookup: CDR1 SEHNR, CDR2 FQNEAQ (reference sequence). Unmatched junction bases numbered 8, after V lost 6 bases and J lost 3 bases. Here the CDR3 DNA reads TGTGCCAGCAGTAATGGACAGGCCCTCTACAATGAGCAGTTCTTC. Protein product: CASSNGQALYNEQFF.